The 31 T cell receptor beta chains below come from one sample, sequenced in a study of T cells expressing NK-cell markers. TCRdb re-called the 5' RACE reads and gives one entry per CDR3 protein, without DNA. This sample's table reports 350,000 to 400,000 distinct CDR3 sequences. What was sequenced was blood T cells: a sorted CD56 or NKG2C T cell subset, CD4+ or CD8+ T cells, or bulk PBMC T cells (not recorded which). The receptors originated from a woman between 50 and 59 years old in good health.

The rearrangement links TRBV27 to TRBJ1-6. Germline V CDR1 and CDR2: MNHEY, SMNVEV (reference sequence). The CDR3 length is 16 residues. The CDR3 spells CASSFTSTGYNSPLHF.

The rearrangement uses TRBV5-1 and TRBJ2-3; TCRdb names TRBD1, which stays unverified in the absence of DNA. This CDR3 has 19 residues. Per germline, CDR1 SGHRS and CDR2 YFSETQ. The CDR3 sequence is CASTRGRLTGSAGTDTQYF.

This chain links TRBV4-2 with TRBJ1-2. Germline V CDR1 and CDR2: LGHNA, YNFKEQ. CDR3 length equals 13 residues. CDR3 protein: CASSQDRPEGYTF.

The rearrangement uses TRBV19 and TRBJ2-1. The CDR3 consists of 16 residues. CDR1 is LNHDA, CDR2 SQIVND, per germline (reference sequence). The CDR3: CASSSWGSSVRNEQFF. Variable domain in full (rest from reference TRBV19 and TRBJ2-1): DGGITQSPKYLFRKEGQNVTLSCEQNLNHDAMYWYRQDPGQGLRLIYYSQIVNDFQKGDIAEGYSVSREKKESFPLTVTSAQKNPTAFYLCASSSWGSSVRNEQFFGPGTRLTVL.

This chain connects TRBV11-2 to TRBJ2-7; no DNA is available, so the TRBD2 call from TCRdb remains unchecked. Germline V CDR1 and CDR2: SGHAT, FQNNGV. This CDR3 spans 15 amino acids. CDR3 protein: CASRALGGGNYEQYF.

The V call is TRBV12-3 or TRBV12-4, the J call TRBJ2-1. CDR3 length: 13 amino acids. CDR3 region: CASSLARYGEQFF.

CDR3 protein: CASSLQGWDEQFF. J is TRBJ2-1 and V is TRBV5-1; there is no DNA to check the TCRdb D call of TRBD1. The CDR3 spans 13 residues. Germline CDR1 is SGHRS and CDR2 is YFSETQ.

The chain recombines TRBV20-1 with TRBJ2-5; TCRdb designates TRBD1, a call that cannot be tested without DNA. This CDR3 contains 15 residues. Looked up from germline, CDR1 is DFQATT and CDR2 is SNEGSKA (reference sequence). The CDR3 protein is CSASGDREMGETQYF.

The chain links TRBV11-3 to TRBJ1-1; TCRdb proposes TRBD1, but this gene call is untestable without DNA. CDR1 and CDR2 (germline): SGHNT, YENEEA. This CDR3 is 16 amino acids long. CDR3 protein: CASSLLGQGMNTEAFF.

The chain recombines TRBV3-1 with TRBJ2-2; no DNA is available, so the TRBD2 call from TCRdb remains unchecked. Germline CDR1 is LGHDT and CDR2 is YNNKEL (reference sequence). CDR3 length: 12 residues. The CDR3 sequence is CASSRETGELFF.

This chain links TRBV6-5 with TRBJ2-3; there is no DNA to check the TCRdb D call of TRBD1. The CDR3 consists of 13 residues. CDR1 is MNHEY and CDR2 is SVGAGI in the germline V gene. CDR3 residues: CATLDRGGNTQYF.

The CDR3 reads CSVDLPGTGTDTQYF. The chain joins TRBV29-1 to TRBJ2-3; as DNA is missing, the TRBD1 call by TCRdb cannot be tested. Germline lookup yields CDR1 SQVTM and CDR2 ANQGSEA. The CDR3 sequence is 15 residues long.

The chain is built from TRBV30 and TRBJ2-1. CDR3 size: 14 residues. The germline gives CDR1 GTSNPN, CDR2 SVGIG (reference sequence). This CDR3 reads CAWRKDGPYNEQFF.

V gene TRBV12-3 or TRBV12-4 combines with J gene TRBJ2-1; absent DNA, TCRdb's TRBD1 call cannot be checked. This CDR3 comprises 15 residues. The CDR3 protein is CASSLGGKSQNWQFF.

V and J are TRBV20-1 and TRBJ2-7; TCRdb's D call of TRBD1 is untestable without DNA. This CDR3 has 13 amino acids. CDR1 and CDR2 (germline): DFQATT, SNEGSKA (reference sequence). The CDR3 reads CSAWDSVSGEQYF.

The chain links TRBV4-2 to TRBJ2-1; TCRdb's D gene call, TRBD2, goes unchecked for lack of DNA. Germline CDR1 and CDR2: LGHNA and YNFKEQ. The CDR3 runs 18 residues. The CDR3 loop reads CASSQVATSGMRYNEQFF.

V usage is TRBV10-2 and J usage is TRBJ2-1; TCRdb outputs TRBD1, but without DNA this stays unchecked. Germline CDR1 reads WSHSY; CDR2 reads SAAADI. The CDR3 runs 12 residues. The chain's CDR3 is CASTMGGNEQFF.

The chain joins TRBV4-2 to TRBJ2-3; TCRdb reports TRBD2, a call that lacks DNA to check it against. The CDR3 runs 15 residues. Germline values: CDR1 LGHNA, CDR2 YNFKEQ. CDR3 protein: CASSPFAGLTDTQYF.

This sequence joins TRBV11-3 and TRBJ1-1; without DNA, the TCRdb call of TRBD1 cannot be checked. Per the germline V gene, CDR1 is SGHNT and CDR2 is YENEEA. This CDR3 has 15 amino acids. The CDR3: CASSLGTGPNTEAFF.

The chain recombines TRBV6-1 with TRBJ2-1; as DNA is missing, the TRBD2 call by TCRdb cannot be tested. CDR3 length: 14 residues. Per the germline V gene, CDR1 is MNHNS and CDR2 is SASEGT. The CDR3 loop reads CATPGLAKANEQFF.

The chain combines TRBV4-1 with TRBJ2-7; without DNA, the TCRdb call of TRBD1 cannot be checked. This CDR3 is 18 amino acids long. The germline V gene encodes CDR1 MGHRA and CDR2 YSYEKL. CDR3 sequence reads: CASSQDRSGGTNLYEQYF.

This chain connects TRBV5-1 to TRBJ2-5. This CDR3 has 14 residues. Germline V gene lookup returns CDR1 SGHRS and CDR2 YFSETQ. The chain's CDR3 is CASSPPRSEETQYF.

The V and J genes are TRBV11-2 and TRBJ2-1; no DNA is available, so the TRBD1 call from TCRdb remains unchecked. The CDR3 length is 13 residues. Per germline, CDR1 SGHAT and CDR2 FQNNGV. The CDR3 here is CASSLEGYRDRFF.

The chain joins TRBV5-1 to TRBJ2-1; TCRdb's D gene call, TRBD2, goes unchecked for lack of DNA. Germline-derived CDR1 and CDR2 are SGHRS and YFSETQ. This CDR3 spans 18 amino acids. The CDR3 sequence is CASSLTPAGGSSYNEQFF.

This chain links TRBV27 with TRBJ1-1; without DNA, the TCRdb call of TRBD1 cannot be checked. Germline-derived CDR1 and CDR2 are MNHEY and SMNVEV (reference sequence). The CDR3 spans 15 residues. CDR3 residues: CASSSPGTGKPEAFF.

The J gene is TRBJ1-1, the V gene TRBV20-1. The CDR3 loop spans 15 amino acids. Germline-derived CDR1 and CDR2 are DFQATT and SNEGSKA (reference sequence). This CDR3 reads CSAAWGVSMNTEAFF.

The CDR3 here is CASSLASGTYNEQFF. The chain is built from TRBV5-1 and TRBJ2-1; TCRdb lists TRBD2, though no DNA is available to test this call. Per the germline V gene, CDR1 is SGHRS and CDR2 is YFSETQ. The length of the CDR3 is 15 residues.

The chain uses TRBV30 and TRBJ1-2; TCRdb's D call, TRBD1, is unchecked because there is no DNA. CDR1 GTSNPN and CDR2 SVGIG come from the germline V gene (reference sequence). This CDR3 has 17 residues. The chain's CDR3 is CACPTLGQGARSYGYTF. Full variable domain (remainder filled in from reference TRBV30 and TRBJ1-2): SQTIHQWPATLVQPVGSPLSLECTVEGTSNPNLYWYRQAAGRGLQLLFYSVGIGQISSEVPQNLSASRPQDRQFILSSKKLLLSDSGFYLCACPTLGQGARSYGYTFGSGTRLTVV.

This sequence joins TRBV12-3 or TRBV12-4 and TRBJ2-5; as DNA is missing, the TRBD2 call by TCRdb cannot be tested. The length of the CDR3 is 16 residues. The CDR3 loop is CASSRLRSVGVETQYF.

The chain carries TRBV12-5 and TRBJ1-3. Per the germline V gene, CDR1 is LGHNT and CDR2 is FRNRAP. The CDR3 has 14 residues. The chain's CDR3 is CASGTAFSGNTIYF.

This chain links TRBV5-1 with TRBJ1-2. This CDR3 comprises 13 residues. The germline V gene has CDR1 SGHRS and CDR2 YFSETQ. The CDR3 spells CASSPDNSYGYTF.